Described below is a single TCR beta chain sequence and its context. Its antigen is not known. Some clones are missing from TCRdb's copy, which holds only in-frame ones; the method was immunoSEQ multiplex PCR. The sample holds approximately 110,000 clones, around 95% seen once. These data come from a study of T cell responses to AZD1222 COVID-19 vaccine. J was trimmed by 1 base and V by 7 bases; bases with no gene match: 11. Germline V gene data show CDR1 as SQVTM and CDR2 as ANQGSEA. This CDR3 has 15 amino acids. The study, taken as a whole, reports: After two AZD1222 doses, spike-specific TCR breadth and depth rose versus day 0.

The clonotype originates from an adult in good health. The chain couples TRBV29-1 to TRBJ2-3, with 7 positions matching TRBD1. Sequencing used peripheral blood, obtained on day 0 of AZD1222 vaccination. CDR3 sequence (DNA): TGCAGCGGGAAAGGGGCCGGACAGGGCACAGATACGCAGTATTTT. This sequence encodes CSGKGAGQGTDTQYF.